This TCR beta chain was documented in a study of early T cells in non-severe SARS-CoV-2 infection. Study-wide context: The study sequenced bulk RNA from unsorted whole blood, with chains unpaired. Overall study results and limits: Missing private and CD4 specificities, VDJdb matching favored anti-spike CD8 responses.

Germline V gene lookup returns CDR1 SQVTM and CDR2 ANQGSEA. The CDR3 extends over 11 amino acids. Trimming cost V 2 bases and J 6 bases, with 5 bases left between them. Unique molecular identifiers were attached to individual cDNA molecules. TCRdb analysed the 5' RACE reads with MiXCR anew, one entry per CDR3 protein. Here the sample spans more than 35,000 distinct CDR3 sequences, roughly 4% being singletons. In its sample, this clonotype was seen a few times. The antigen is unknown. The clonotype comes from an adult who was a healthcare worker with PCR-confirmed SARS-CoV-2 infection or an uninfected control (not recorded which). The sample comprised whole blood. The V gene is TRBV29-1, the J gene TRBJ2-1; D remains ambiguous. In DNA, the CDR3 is TGCAGCGTTGAACTGAGCAATGAGCAGTTCTTC. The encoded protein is CSVELSNEQFF.